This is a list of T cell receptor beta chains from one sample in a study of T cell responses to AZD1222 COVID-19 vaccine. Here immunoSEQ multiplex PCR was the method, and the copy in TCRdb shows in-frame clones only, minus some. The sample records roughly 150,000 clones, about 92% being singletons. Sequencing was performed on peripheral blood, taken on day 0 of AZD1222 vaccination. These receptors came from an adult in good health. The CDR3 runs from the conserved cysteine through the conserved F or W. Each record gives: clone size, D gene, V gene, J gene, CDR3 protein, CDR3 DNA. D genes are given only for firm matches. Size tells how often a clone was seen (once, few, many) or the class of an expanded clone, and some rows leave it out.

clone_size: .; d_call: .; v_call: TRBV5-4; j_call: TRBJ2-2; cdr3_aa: CASSLGVATGELFF; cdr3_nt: TGTGCCAGCAGCTTGGGTGTAGCCACCGGGGAGCTGTTTTTT
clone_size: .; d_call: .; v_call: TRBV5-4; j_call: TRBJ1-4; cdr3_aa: CASSLGGIATNEKLFF; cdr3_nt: TGTGCCAGCAGTTTGGGAGGGATCGCAACTAATGAAAAACTGTTTTTT
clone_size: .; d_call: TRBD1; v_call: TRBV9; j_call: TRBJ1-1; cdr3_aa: CASSPRTGVGTEAFF; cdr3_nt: TGTGCCAGCAGCCCCCGGACAGGGGTCGGCACTGAAGCTTTCTTT
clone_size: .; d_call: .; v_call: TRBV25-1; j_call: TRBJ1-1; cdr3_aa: CASRGDGTPEAFF; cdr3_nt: TGTGCCAGCAGAGGAGATGGAACGCCTGAAGCTTTCTTT
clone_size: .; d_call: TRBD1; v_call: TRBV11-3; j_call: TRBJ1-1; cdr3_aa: CASSFGTGGRTEAFF; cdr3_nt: TGTGCCAGCAGCTTCGGGACAGGGGGGAGAACTGAAGCTTTCTTT
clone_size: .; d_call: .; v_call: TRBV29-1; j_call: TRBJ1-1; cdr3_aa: CSVVPVGGDTEAFF; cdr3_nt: TGCAGCGTTGTCCCCGTAGGCGGAGACACTGAAGCTTTCTTT
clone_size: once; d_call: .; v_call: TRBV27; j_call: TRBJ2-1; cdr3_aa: CASSPLSSGIYNEQFF; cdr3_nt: TGTGCCAGCAGTCCCCTCAGCAGCGGAATTTACAATGAGCAGTTCTTC
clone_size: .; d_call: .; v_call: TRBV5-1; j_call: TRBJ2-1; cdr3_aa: CASSLLRKQFF; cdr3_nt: TGCGCCAGCAGCCTGCTTAGGAAGCAGTTCTTC
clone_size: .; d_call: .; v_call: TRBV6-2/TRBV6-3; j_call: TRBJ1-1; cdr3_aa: CASSYGGRVTEAFF; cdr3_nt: TGTGCCAGCAGTTACGGAGGCAGGGTCACTGAAGCTTTCTTT
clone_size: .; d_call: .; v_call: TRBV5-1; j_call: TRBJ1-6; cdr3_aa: CASSLQSSSYNSPLHF; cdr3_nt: TGCGCCAGCAGCCTTCAAAGTAGCTCCTATAATTCACCCCTCCACTTT
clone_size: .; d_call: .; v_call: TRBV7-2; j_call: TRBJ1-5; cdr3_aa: CASSLSFNQPQHF; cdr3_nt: TGTGCCAGCAGCTTAAGCTTCAATCAGCCCCAGCATTTT
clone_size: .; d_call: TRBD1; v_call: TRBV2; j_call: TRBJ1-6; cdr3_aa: CASRGTGTNSPLHF; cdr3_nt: TGTGCCAGCAGGGGGACAGGGACTAATTCACCCCTCCACTTT
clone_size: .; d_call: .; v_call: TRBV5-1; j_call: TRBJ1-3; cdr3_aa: CASSINLSSGNTIYF; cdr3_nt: TGCGCCAGCAGTATAAACTTATCCTCTGGAAACACCATATATTTT
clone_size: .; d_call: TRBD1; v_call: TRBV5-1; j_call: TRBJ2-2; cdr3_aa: CASSPGQGQNTGELFF; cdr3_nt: TGCGCCAGCAGCCCGGGACAGGGACAGAACACCGGGGAGCTGTTTTTT
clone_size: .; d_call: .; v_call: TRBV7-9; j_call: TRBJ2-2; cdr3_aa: CASSLNPQGGTGELFF; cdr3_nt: TGTGCCAGCAGCTTAAATCCCCAGGGGGGAACCGGGGAGCTGTTTTTT
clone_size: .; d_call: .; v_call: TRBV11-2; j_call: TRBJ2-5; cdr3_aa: CASSFYGLETQYF; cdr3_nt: TGTGCCAGCAGCTTTTACGGGTTGGAGACCCAGTACTTC
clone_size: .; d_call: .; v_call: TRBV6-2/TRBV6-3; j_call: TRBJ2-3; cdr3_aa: CASSSGDLDTDTQYF; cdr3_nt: TGTGCCAGCAGTTCGGGTGACTTGGACACAGATACGCAGTATTTT
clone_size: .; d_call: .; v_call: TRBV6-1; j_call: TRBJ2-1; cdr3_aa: CASSEAVVYGQFF; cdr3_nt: TGTGCCAGCAGTGAAGCGGTAGTGTACGGTCAGTTCTTC
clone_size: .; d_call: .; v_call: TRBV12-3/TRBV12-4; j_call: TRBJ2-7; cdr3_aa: CASSLQGYEQYF; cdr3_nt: TGTGCCAGCAGTCTACAGGGTTACGAGCAGTACTTC
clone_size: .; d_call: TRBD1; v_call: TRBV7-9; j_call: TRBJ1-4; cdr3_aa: CASSRTGTNEKLFF; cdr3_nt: TGTGCCAGCAGCCGGACAGGGACTAATGAAAAACTGTTTTTT
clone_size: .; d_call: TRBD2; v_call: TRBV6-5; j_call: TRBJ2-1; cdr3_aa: CASGKTSGGVREQFF; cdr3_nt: TGTGCCAGCGGGAAGACTAGCGGGGGGGTAAGAGAGCAGTTCTTC
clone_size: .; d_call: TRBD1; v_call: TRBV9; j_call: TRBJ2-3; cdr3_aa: CASSVGVTGNTDTQYF; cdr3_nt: TGTGCCAGCAGCGTAGGAGTGACAGGGAACACAGATACGCAGTATTTT
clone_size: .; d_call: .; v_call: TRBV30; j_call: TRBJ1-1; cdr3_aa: CAWSVSGTQAFF; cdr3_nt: TGTGCCTGGAGTGTTTCCGGGACCCAAGCTTTCTTT
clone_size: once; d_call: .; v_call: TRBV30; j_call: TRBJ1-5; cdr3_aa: CAWSSLQGNQPQHF; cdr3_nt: TGTGCCTGGAGTTCTCTACAGGGCAATCAGCCCCAGCATTTT
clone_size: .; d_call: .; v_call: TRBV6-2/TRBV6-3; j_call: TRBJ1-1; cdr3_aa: CASSRLGTSLRAEAFF; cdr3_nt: TGTGCCAGCAGTCGTCTCGGGACATCCTTAAGGGCTGAAGCTTTCTTT
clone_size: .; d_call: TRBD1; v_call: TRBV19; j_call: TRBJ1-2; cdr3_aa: CASSIAYQGAYGYTF; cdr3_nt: TGTGCCAGTAGTATCGCTTACCAGGGGGCCTATGGCTACACCTTC
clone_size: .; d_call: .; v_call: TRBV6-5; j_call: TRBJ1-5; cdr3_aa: CASKYLQGGQPQHF; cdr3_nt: TGTGCCAGCAAATACTTACAGGGCGGGCAGCCCCAGCATTTT
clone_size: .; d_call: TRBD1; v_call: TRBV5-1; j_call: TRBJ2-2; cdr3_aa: CASKFGTGHTGELFF; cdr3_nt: TGCGCCAGCAAGTTTGGGACAGGCCACACCGGGGAGCTGTTTTTT
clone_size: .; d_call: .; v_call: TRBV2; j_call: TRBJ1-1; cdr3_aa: CGGTGWFTEAFF; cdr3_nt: TGTGGGGGAACAGGGTGGTTTACTGAAGCTTTCTTT
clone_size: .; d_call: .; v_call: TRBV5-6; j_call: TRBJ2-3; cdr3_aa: CASLPRRGVRTDTQYF; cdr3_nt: TGTGCCAGCCTCCCCCGTAGGGGGGTTCGCACAGATACGCAGTATTTT
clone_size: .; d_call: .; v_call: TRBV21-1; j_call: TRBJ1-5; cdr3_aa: CASSKKTGAHNQPQHF; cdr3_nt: TGTGCCAGCAGCAAAAAAACAGGGGCCCACAATCAGCCCCAGCATTTT
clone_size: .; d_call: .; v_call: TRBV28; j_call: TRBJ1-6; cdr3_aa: CASSPRTGWNSPLHF; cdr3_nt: TGTGCCAGCAGTCCCCGTACAGGGTGGAATTCACCCCTCCACTTT
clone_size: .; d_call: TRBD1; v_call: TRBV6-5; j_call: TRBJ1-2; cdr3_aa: CASSYRGLMGYTF; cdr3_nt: TGTGCCAGCAGTTACAGGGGGCTGATGGGCTACACCTTC
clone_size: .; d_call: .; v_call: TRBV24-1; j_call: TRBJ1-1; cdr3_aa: CATSAGGENTEAFF; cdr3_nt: TGTGCCACCAGTGCGGGAGGGGAGAACACTGAAGCTTTCTTT
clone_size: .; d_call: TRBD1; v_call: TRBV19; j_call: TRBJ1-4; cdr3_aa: CASSIEGAKEKLFF; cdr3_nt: TGTGCCAGTAGTATTGAGGGGGCTAAAGAAAAACTGTTTTTT
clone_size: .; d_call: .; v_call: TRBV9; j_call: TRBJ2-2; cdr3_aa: CASSIRQENTGELFF; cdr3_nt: TGTGCCAGCAGCATAAGACAAGAAAACACCGGGGAGCTGTTTTTT
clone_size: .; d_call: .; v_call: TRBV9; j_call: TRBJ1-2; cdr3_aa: CASSVAGERGYGYTF; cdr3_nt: TGTGCCAGCAGCGTAGCGGGGGAGCGGGGCTATGGCTACACCTTC
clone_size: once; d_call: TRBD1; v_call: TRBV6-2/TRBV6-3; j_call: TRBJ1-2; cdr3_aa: CASSHGTGLTYTF; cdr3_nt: TGTGCCAGCAGTCACGGGACAGGGTTAACCTACACCTTC
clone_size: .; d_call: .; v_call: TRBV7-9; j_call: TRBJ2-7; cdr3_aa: CASSLVVYEQYF; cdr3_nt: TGTGCCAGCAGCTTAGTCGTCTACGAGCAGTACTTC
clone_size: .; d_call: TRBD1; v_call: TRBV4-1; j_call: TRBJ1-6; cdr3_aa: CASSQIQGARNSPLHF; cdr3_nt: TGCGCCAGCAGCCAGATACAGGGGGCTCGTAATTCACCCCTCCACTTT
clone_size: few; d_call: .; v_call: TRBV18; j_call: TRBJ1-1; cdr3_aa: CASSPSGLRHTEAFF; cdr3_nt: TGTGCCAGCTCACCATCCGGTTTGCGGCACACTGAAGCTTTCTTT
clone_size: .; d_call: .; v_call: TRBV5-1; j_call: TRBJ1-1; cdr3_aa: CASSLAREFPEAFF; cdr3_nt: TGCGCCAGCAGCTTGGCCAGGGAATTCCCTGAAGCTTTCTTT
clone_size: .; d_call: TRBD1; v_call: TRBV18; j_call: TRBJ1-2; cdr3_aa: CASSTGGGYTF; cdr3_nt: TGTGCCAGCTCGACAGGGGGTGGCTACACCTTC
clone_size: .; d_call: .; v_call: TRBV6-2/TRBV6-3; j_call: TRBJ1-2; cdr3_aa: CASSYSNYGYTF; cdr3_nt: TGTGCCAGCAGTTACTCAAACTATGGCTACACCTTC
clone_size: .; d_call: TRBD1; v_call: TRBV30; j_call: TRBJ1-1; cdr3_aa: CAWKSRGRLVNTEAFF; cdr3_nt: TGTGCCTGGAAAAGCAGGGGGCGGTTGGTGAACACTGAAGCTTTCTTT
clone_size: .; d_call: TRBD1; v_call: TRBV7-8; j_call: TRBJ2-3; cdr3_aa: CASSLAHGTGADTQYF; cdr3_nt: TGTGCCAGCAGCTTAGCGCATGGGACAGGGGCAGATACGCAGTATTTT
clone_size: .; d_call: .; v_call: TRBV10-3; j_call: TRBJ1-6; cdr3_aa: CAIKDTGYSPLHF; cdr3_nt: TGTGCCATCAAGGACACAGGGTATTCACCCCTCCACTTT